This T cell receptor (beta chain) was profiled in a study of cytomegalovirus exposure and HLA in healthy donors. The overall study: The approximately 110 validation repertoires, a later analysis reported, used the same platform as the 550 to 800 first-cohort repertoires. Findings and caveats of the study: In the roughly 130 validation repertoires, a later analysis found that first-cohort TCR clusters tended to co-occur.

The donors were members of the validation cohort comprising approximately 110 subjects, separate from the roughly 600-subject first cohort. This clone was seen once. Antigen: not known. The CDR3 spans 14 residues. V lost 3 bases to trimming and J lost 5 bases, with 14 bases between them. The germline CDR1 and CDR2 sequences are SGHRS and YFSETQ. TCRdb keeps only in-frame clones here, not all; method: immunoSEQ multiplex PCR. The table has 300,000 to 450,000 clones, roughly 89% seen once. The receptor's source is a woman aged 18-30 years in good health and CMV-seronegative. What was sequenced was PBMCs. The V call is TRBV5-1, the J call TRBJ2-5, with TRBD1 as a possible D gene (6 bases). The CDR3: CASSSAGVGETQYF. In DNA form, the CDR3 reads TGCGCCAGCAGCTCGGCAGGGGTAGGTGAGACCCAGTACTTC.